These 14 T cell receptor beta chains came from one sample sequenced in a study of OX40 agonist ivuxolimab in advanced cancers. The method was immunoSEQ multiplex PCR; TCRdb's version includes in-frame clones alone and lacks a portion of them. The table has about 75,000 clones, more than 75% seen once. This sample comprised CD4+ or CD8+ T cells sorted from blood, obtained in a trial of the OX40 agonist ivuxolimab. The receptors shown here come from an adult with an advanced solid tumor such as melanoma, head and neck, liver or kidney cancer.

The rearrangement uses TRBV10-3 and TRBJ1-2; D ambiguous. The germline V gene has CDR1 ENHRY and CDR2 SYGVKD. CDR3 size: 13 residues. Deletions cut 0 bases from V and 3 bases from J, with 5 bases between. CDR3 protein: CAISESEDYGYTF. The CDR3 region has the DNA TGTGCCATCAGTGAGTCGGAGGACTATGGCTACACCTTC.

This clone was counted a single time. This rearrangement joins TRBV5-4 to TRBJ2-3, with D hard to call. Trimming left V 0 bases short and J 0 bases short, with 5 bases between. The CDR3 runs to 14 residues. The germline gives CDR1 SGHNT, CDR2 YYREEE (reference sequence). CDR3 sequence (DNA): TGTGCCAGCAGCTTGGTGGGAAGCACAGATACGCAGTATTTT. Its protein is CASSLVGSTDTQYF.

The J gene is TRBJ2-2, the V gene TRBV18; D may be TRBD1 (6 bases). Germline V gene lookup returns CDR1 KGHSH and CDR2 LQKENI. Trimming took 3 bases from V and 4 from J, leaving 15 bases between them. The CDR3 is 16 amino acids. CDR3 in amino acids: CASSPPQGRGTGELFF. CDR3 nucleotides: TGTGCCAGCTCACCCCCTCAGGGGCGAGGCACCGGGGAGCTGTTTTTT.

This sequence joins TRBV7-9 and TRBJ2-5; no firm D call. The DNA end is more similar to TRBJ2-7, so the J call may be wrong. The CDR3 length is 12 residues. Germline V lookup: CDR1 SEHNR, CDR2 FQNEAQ (reference sequence). The CDR3 DNA sequence: TGTGCCAGCAGCCAGACCTCCTACGAGCAGTACTTC. Translated: CASSQTSYEQYF.

The chain uses TRBV19 and TRBJ2-1; D may be TRBD2 (5 bases). Trimming shortened V by 9 bases and J by 8 bases, and 20 bases separated the two germline ends. CDR1 and CDR2 (germline): LNHDA, SQIVND (reference sequence). The CDR3 totals 14 residues. CDR3 sequence: CASQKDGITDEQFF. CDR3 in DNA: TGTGCCAGCCAGAAGGACGGGATTACGGATGAGCAGTTCTTC.

J is TRBJ2-6 and V is TRBV28; 9 positions match TRBD1. Germline values: CDR1 MDHEN, CDR2 SYDVKM. V lost 4 bases and J lost 2; bases outside the gene matches: 3. The CDR3 length is 16 residues. The CDR3 loop is CASSSYRGPGANVLTF. DNA for the CDR3: TGTGCCAGCAGTTCCTACAGGGGGCCTGGGGCCAACGTCCTGACTTTC. The variable domain in full, completed from reference TRBV28 and TRBJ2-6, reads DVKVTQSSRYLVKRTGEKVFLECVQDMDHENMFWYRQDPGLGLRLIYFSYDVKMKEKGDIPEGYSVSREKKERFSLILESASTNQTSMYLCASSSYRGPGANVLTFGAGSRLTVL.

This clone occurred once. The chain employs TRBV4-3 and TRBJ2-3, with D unresolved. CDR1 LGHNA and CDR2 YSLEER come from the germline V gene. CDR3 length: 14 residues. Trimming cost V 0 bases and J 0 bases, with 4 bases left between them. CDR3 in amino acids: CASSQDISTDTQYF. Written as DNA, the CDR3 is TGCGCCAGCAGCCAAGATATTAGCACAGATACGCAGTATTTT.

In DNA, the CDR3 is TGTGCCAGCAGCTTAGGGCGGGGGGCGAGTTATTCACCCCTCCACTTT. As protein: CASSLGRGASYSPLHF. The chain carries TRBV7-2 and TRBJ1-6; tentative D call: TRBD1 (6 bases). Germline CDR1 reads SGHTA; CDR2 reads FQGNSA. With 1 base removed from V and 8 bases from J, the gap between germline ends came to 15 bases. The CDR3 has 16 residues.

In its sample, this clone was seen a few times. This chain uses TRBV10-2 with TRBJ1-2; tentative D call: TRBD1 (5 bases). Germline CDR1 is WSHSY and CDR2 is SAAADI. CDR3 length equals 14 residues. V lost 2 bases, J lost 8 bases, and 15 bases lay in between. CDR3 in amino acids: CASSENSGRGGYTF. CDR3 DNA sequence: TGCGCCAGCAGTGAGAATTCCGGGAGGGGCGGCTACACCTTC.

The rearrangement links TRBV28 to TRBJ1-5; tentative D call: TRBD1 (6 bases). CDR1 and CDR2 (germline): MDHEN, SYDVKM. V dropped 2 bases and J dropped 4 bases, with 12 bases sitting between them. The CDR3 runs 15 residues. The CDR3 reads CASSLEQGGNQPQHF. The CDR3 DNA follows: TGTGCCAGCAGTTTAGAACAGGGAGGAAATCAGCCCCAGCATTTT.

Here the CDR3 DNA reads TGTGCCAGCAGCCCTCCCACTAGCGCCGCTGCCTACGAGCAGTACTTC. This translates into CASSPPTSAAAYEQYF. This chain links TRBV14 with TRBJ2-7; 7 bases are shared with TRBD2. V gave up 4 bases and J gave up 2 bases; unmatched junction bases: 11. The CDR3 loop spans 16 amino acids. Germline V lookup: CDR1 SGHDN, CDR2 FVKESK. The whole variable domain, filled in from reference TRBV14 and TRBJ2-7, reads EAGVTQFPSHSVIEKGQTVTLRCDPISGHDNLYWYRRVMGKEIKFLLHFVKESKQDESGMPNNRFLAERTGGTYSTLKVQPAELEDSGVYFCASSPPTSAAAYEQYFGPGTRLTVT.

The chain couples TRBV7-2 to TRBJ2-1; D possibly corresponds to TRBD2 (5 bases). CDR1 is SGHTA, CDR2 FQGNSA, per germline. Trimming shortened V by 1 base and J by 10 bases, and 14 bases separated the two germline ends. CDR3 length: 14 amino acids. The CDR3 spells CASSLGWAGGEQFF. The CDR3 nucleotides are TGTGCCAGCAGCTTAGGTTGGGCGGGCGGGGAGCAGTTCTTC. Full variable domain (rest looked up from reference TRBV7-2 and TRBJ2-1): GAGVSQSPSNKVTEKGKDVELRCDPISGHTALYWYRQSLGQGLEFLIYFQGNSAPDKSGLPSDRFSAERTGGSVSTLTIQRTQQEDSAVYLCASSLGWAGGEQFFGPGTRLTVL.

This sequence joins TRBV5-1 and TRBJ2-1; D ambiguous. CDR1 is SGHRS and CDR2 is YFSETQ in the germline V gene. This CDR3 is built from 14 residues. V lost 1 base to trimming and J lost 2 bases, with 7 bases between them. The CDR3 protein is CASSLLRPYNEQFF. In nucleotides, the CDR3 is TGCGCCAGCAGCTTGTTAAGACCCTACAATGAGCAGTTCTTC.

V and J are TRBV27 and TRBJ1-2, with TRBD1 identical over 7 bases. CDR3 length: 15 residues. The V and J ends lost 4 bases and 0 bases, in that order; junction bases with no gene match: 5. Per the germline V gene, CDR1 is MNHEY and CDR2 is SMNVEV (reference sequence). Written as DNA, the CDR3 is TGTGCCAGCAGTTCGTTGACAGGGTCTAACTATGGCTACACCTTC. It encodes CASSSLTGSNYGYTF.